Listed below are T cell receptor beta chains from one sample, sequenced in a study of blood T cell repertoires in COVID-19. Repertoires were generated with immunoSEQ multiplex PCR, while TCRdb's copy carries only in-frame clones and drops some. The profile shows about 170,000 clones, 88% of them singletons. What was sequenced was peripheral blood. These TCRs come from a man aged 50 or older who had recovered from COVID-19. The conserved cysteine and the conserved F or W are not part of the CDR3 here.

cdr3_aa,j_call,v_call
ASEKLAGGTDTQY,TRBJ2-3,TRBV18
ASSPDYGALGELF,TRBJ2-2,TRBV7-2
ASSPPGAGAHSGANVLT,TRBJ2-6,TRBV18
ASTLFNQPQH,TRBJ1-5,TRBV28
ASSLDRGSGYT,TRBJ1-2,TRBV6-2/TRBV6-3
AISESGTGGRETQY,TRBJ2-5,TRBV10-3
ASTGQLNYGYT,TRBJ1-2,TRBV11-1
ASSFDPSGMNTGELF,TRBJ2-2,TRBV12-1
ASSRQGASYEQY,TRBJ2-7,TRBV7-2
ASSSRTGRPEAF,TRBJ1-1,TRBV21-1
ASRTRTANYGYT,TRBJ1-2,TRBV2
ASSNRGRESPLH,TRBJ1-6,TRBV6-6
ASTLRLAGFSDTQY,TRBJ2-3,TRBV4-1
ASSGRGGYGYT,TRBJ1-2,TRBV9
AWRRDGSNQPQH,TRBJ1-5,TRBV30
SVGPGYTGELF,TRBJ2-2,TRBV29-1
ASSTGGRETQY,TRBJ2-5,TRBV10-1
ASSPTGIMNTEAF,TRBJ1-1,TRBV18
ASGHRGGTEAF,TRBJ1-1,TRBV6-5
ASSDKGQGAYGYT,TRBJ1-2,TRBV7-9
ASSLGLAGGTDTQY,TRBJ2-3,TRBV5-1
SVGRGTDTDTQY,TRBJ2-3,TRBV29-1
ASSITSHSTDTQY,TRBJ2-3,TRBV5-6
ASSVDAGTSLQETQY,TRBJ2-5,TRBV9
ASRVTGYTDTQY,TRBJ2-3,TRBV6-4
ASSYKHQQGEVDTEAF,TRBJ1-1,TRBV7-3
ASSFLRAMSNEKLF,TRBJ1-4,TRBV28
ASSFSSGRNNEQF,TRBJ2-1,TRBV7-8
ASSQGGTGVIYEQY,TRBJ2-7,TRBV7-2
ASSPQTGSDGYT,TRBJ1-2,TRBV5-4
ASSLGRGGTDTQY,TRBJ2-3,TRBV7-2
ASSPPGSNEQF,TRBJ2-1,TRBV18
ASSSRQGDRYT,TRBJ1-2,TRBV7-3